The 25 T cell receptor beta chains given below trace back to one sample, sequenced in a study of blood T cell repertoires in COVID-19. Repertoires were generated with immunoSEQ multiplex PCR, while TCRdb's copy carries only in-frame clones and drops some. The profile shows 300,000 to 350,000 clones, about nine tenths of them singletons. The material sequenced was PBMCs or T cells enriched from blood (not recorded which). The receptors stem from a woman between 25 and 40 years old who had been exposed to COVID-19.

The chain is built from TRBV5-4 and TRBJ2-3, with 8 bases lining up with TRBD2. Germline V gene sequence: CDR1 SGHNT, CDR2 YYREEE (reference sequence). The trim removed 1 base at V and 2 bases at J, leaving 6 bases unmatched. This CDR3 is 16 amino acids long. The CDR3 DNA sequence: TGTGCCAGCAGCTTGCTCCTAGCGGGCGACACAGATACGCAGTATTTT. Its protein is CASSLLLAGDTDTQYF.

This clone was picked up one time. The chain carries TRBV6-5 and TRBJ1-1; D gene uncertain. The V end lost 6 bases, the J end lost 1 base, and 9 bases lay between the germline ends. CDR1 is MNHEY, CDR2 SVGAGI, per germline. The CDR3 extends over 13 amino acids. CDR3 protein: CASRRNRNTEAFF. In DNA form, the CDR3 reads TGTGCCAGCAGGCGGAATCGGAACACTGAAGCTTTCTTT.

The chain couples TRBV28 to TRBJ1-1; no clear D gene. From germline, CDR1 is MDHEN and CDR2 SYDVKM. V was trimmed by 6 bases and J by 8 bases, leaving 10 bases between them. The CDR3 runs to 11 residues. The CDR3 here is CASSPPREAFF. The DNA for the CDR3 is TGTGCCAGCAGCCCCCCTCGGGAAGCTTTCTTT.

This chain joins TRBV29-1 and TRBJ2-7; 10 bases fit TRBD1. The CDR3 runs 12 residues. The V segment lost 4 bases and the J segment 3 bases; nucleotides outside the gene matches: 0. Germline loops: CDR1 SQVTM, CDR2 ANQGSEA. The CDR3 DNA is TGCAGCGTTGGGGACAGGGGCTACGAGCAGTACTTC. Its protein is CSVGDRGYEQYF.

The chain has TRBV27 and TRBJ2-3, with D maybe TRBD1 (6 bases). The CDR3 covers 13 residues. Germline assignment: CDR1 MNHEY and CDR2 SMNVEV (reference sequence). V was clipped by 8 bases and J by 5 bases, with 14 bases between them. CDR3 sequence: CASLPRGGDTQYF. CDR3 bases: TGTGCCAGCCTCCCTCGAGGGGGAGATACGCAGTATTTT.

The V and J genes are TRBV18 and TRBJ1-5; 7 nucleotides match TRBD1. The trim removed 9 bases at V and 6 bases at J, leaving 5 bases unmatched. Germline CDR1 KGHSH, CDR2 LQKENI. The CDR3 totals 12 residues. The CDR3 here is CASSDRAQPQHF. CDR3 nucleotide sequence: TGTGCCAGTTCCGACAGGGCTCAGCCCCAGCATTTT.

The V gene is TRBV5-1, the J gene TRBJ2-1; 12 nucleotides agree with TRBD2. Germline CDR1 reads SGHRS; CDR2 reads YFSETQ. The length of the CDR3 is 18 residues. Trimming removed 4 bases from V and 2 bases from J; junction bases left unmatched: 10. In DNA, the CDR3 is TGCGCCAGCAGCCAAACTAGCGGGGGGATTGGAACCTACAATGAGCAGTTCTTC. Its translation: CASSQTSGGIGTYNEQFF. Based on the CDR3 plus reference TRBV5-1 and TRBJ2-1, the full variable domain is KAGVTQTPRYLIKTRGQQVTLSCSPISGHRSVSWYQQTPGQGLQFLFEYFSETQRNKGNFPGRFSGRQFSNSRSEMNVSTLELGDSALYLCASSQTSGGIGTYNEQFFGPGTRLTVL.

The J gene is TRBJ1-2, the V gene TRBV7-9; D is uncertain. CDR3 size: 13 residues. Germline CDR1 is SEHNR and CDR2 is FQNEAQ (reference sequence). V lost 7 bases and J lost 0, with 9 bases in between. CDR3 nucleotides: TGTGCCAGCACCCCGGGAGCTAACTATGGCTACACCTTC. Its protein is CASTPGANYGYTF.

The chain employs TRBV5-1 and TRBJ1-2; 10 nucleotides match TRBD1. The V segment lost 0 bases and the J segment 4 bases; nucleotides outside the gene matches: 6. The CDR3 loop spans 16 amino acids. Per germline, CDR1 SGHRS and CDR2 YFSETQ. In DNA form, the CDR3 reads TGCGCCAGCAGCTTGGTCGAGACAGGGGGCCCCTATGGCTACACCTTC. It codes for CASSLVETGGPYGYTF.

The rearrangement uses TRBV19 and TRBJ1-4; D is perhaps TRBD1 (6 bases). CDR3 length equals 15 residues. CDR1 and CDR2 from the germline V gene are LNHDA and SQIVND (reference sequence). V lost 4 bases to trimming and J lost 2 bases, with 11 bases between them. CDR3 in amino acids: CASSTMGATNEKLFF. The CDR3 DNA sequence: TGTGCCAGTAGTACAATGGGGGCCACTAATGAAAAACTGTTTTTT.

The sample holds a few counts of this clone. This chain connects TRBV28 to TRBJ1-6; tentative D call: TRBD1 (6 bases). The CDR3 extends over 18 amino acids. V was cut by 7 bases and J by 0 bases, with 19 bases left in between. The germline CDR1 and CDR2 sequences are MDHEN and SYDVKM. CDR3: CASTQSRQASSYNSPLHF. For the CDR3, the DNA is TGTGCCAGCACCCAATCCCGACAGGCCAGCTCCTATAATTCACCCCTCCACTTT.

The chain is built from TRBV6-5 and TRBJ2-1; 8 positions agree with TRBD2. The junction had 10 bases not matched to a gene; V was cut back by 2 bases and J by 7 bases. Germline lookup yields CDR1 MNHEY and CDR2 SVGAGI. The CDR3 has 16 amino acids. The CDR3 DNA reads TGTGCCAGCAGTTACCGCGCGGCGGGAGGATCAAATGAGCAGTTCTTC. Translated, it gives CASSYRAAGGSNEQFF.

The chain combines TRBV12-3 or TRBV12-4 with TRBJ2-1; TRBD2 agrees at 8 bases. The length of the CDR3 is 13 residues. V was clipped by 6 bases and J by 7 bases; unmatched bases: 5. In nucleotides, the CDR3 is TGTGCCAGCAGAGGGGGACTAGTAAATGAGCAGTTCTTC. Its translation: CASRGGLVNEQFF.

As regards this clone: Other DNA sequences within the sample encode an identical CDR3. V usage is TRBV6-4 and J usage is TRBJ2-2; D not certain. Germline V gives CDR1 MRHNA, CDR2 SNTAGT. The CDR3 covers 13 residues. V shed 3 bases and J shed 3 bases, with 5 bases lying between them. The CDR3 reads CASSESDTGELFF. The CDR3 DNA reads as TGTGCCAGCAGTGAAAGCGACACCGGGGAGCTGTTTTTT.

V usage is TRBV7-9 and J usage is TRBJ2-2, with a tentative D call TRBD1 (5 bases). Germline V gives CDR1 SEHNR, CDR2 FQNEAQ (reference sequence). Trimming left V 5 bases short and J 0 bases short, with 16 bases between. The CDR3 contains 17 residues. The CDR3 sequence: CASSLSLRTTNTGELFF. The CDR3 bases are TGTGCCAGCAGCCTCTCTTTAAGGACAACGAACACCGGGGAGCTGTTTTTT. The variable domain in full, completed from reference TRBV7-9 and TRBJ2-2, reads DTGVSQNPRHKITKRGQNVTFRCDPISEHNRLYWYRQTLGQGPEFLTYFQNEAQLEKSRLLSDRFSAERPKGSFSTLEIQRTEQGDSAMYLCASSLSLRTTNTGELFFGEGSRLTVL.

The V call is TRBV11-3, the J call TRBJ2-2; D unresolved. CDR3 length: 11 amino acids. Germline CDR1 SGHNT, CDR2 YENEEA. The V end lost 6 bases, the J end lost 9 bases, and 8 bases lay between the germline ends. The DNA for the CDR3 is TGTGCCAGCAGTTCCTACCGGGAGCTGTTTTTT. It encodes CASSSYRELFF. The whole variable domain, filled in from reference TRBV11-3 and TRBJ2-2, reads EAGVVQSPRYKIIEKKQPVAFWCNPISGHNTLYWYLQNLGQGPELLIRYENEEAVDDSQLPKDRFSAERLKGVDSTLKIQPAELGDSAVYLCASSSYRELFFGEGSRLTVL.

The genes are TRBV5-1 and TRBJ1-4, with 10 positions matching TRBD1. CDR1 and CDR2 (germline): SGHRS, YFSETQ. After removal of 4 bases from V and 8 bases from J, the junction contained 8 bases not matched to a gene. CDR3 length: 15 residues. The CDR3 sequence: CASSGSGTGEEKLFF. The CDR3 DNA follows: TGCGCCAGCAGCGGATCCGGGACAGGGGAAGAAAAACTGTTTTTT.

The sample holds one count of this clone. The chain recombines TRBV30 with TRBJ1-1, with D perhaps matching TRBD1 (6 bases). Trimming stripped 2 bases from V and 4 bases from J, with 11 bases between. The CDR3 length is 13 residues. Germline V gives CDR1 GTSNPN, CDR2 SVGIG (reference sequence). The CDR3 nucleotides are TGTGCCTGGAGTCACAGGGTGGGCACTGAAGCTTTCTTT. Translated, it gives CAWSHRVGTEAFF.

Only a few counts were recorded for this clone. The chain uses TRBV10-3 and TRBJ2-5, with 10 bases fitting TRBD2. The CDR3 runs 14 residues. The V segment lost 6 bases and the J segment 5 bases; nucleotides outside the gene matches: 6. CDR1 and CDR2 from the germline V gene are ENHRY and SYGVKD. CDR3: CAISVAGGGETQYF. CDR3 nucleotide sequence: TGTGCCATCAGCGTAGCGGGAGGAGGTGAGACCCAGTACTTC.

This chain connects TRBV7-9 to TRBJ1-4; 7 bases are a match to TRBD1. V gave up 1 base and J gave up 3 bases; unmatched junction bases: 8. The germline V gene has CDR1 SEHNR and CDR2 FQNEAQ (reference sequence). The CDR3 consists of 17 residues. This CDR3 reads CASSLGTQGGPNEKLFF. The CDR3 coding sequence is TGTGCCAGCAGCTTAGGGACTCAGGGGGGCCCTAATGAAAAACTGTTTTTT.

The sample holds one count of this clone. The CDR3 here is CASSQERVFSYEQYF. In DNA form, the CDR3 reads TGTGCCAGCAGCCAAGAACGGGTGTTCTCCTACGAGCAGTACTTC. The chain links TRBV3-1 (or the pseudogene TRBV3-2) to TRBJ2-7; unclear D gene. This CDR3 contains 15 residues. V was pared by 0 bases and J by 0 bases, with 9 bases between. Germline CDR1 is LGHDT and CDR2 is YNNKEL (reference sequence).

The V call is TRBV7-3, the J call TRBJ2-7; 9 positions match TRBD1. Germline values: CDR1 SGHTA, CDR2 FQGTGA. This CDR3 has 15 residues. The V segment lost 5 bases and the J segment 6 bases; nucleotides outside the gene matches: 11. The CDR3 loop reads CASSARGTGFSEQYF. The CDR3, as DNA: TGTGCCAGCAGCGCCCGGGGGACAGGGTTCTCCGAGCAGTACTTC.

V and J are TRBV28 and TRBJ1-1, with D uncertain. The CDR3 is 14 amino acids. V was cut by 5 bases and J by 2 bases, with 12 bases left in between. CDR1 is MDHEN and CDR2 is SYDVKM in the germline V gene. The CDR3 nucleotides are TGTGCCAGCAGTAGATCAACAGTTAACACTGAAGCTTTCTTT. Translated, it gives CASSRSTVNTEAFF.

CDR3 protein: CASSPSPGTPDYEQYF. The CDR3 coding sequence is TGTGCCAGCAGCCCTAGCCCCGGGACTCCGGACTACGAGCAGTACTTC. The rearrangement links TRBV28 to TRBJ2-7; D possibly corresponds to TRBD2 (6 bases). V lost 6 bases, J lost 3 bases, and 21 bases lay in between. The CDR3 loop spans 16 amino acids. Germline V gene sequence: CDR1 MDHEN, CDR2 SYDVKM.

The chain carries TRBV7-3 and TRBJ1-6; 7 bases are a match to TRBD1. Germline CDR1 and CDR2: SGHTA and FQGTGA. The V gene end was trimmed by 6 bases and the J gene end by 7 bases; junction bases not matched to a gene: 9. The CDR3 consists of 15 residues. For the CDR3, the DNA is TGTGCCAGCAGGGGACAGCCGATAGAGAATTCACCCCTCCACTTT. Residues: CASRGQPIENSPLHF.